The present entry profiles one TCR beta chain with its context. Its target is not known. The data belong to a study of blood T cells in healthy people across ages. Study conclusions and caveats: PBMC samples, being unsorted, prevented any conclusive comparison of naive and antigen-experienced cells.

A second PCR of about 6 to 12 cycles used a sample-barcoded 5' primer and a J-beta primer mix. Each cDNA molecule carried a tag from a template-switch adaptor that contained 12 random nucleotides. TCRdb re-analysed the 5' RACE reads in MiXCR, keeping a single row per CDR3 protein. In the table there are approximately 850,000 distinct CDR3 sequences, roughly 60% of which are singletons. V lost 3 bases to trimming and J lost 4 bases; unmatched junction nucleotides: 5. The V gene's germline CDR1 is MNHEY and CDR2 SMNVEV (reference sequence). The CDR3 totals 14 residues. The sample taken for sequencing was blood. The chain has TRBV27 and TRBJ2-7, with 8 bases lining up with TRBD1. The clonotype comes from a man aged 30 to 45 in good health. CDR3 nucleotides: TGTGCCAGCAGTTTCCTGGACAGGGAATACGAGCAGTACTTC. Protein: CASSFLDREYEQYF.